This T cell receptor beta chain was obtained from a study of blood T cell repertoires in COVID-19. Overall study: Samples taken during acute and convalescent COVID-19 were collected in the United States, Italy and Spain. Nucleic acid was either cDNA or gDNA, and it came from T cells, B-cell-depleted T cells, or PBMCs.

This CDR3 contains 17 residues. Per germline, CDR1 SGHRS and CDR2 YFSETQ. V was clipped by 5 bases and J by 4 bases; unmatched bases: 15. Authors' methods: Scientists estimated how many nucleated cells there were by amplifying reference gene primers. The protocol was immunoSEQ multiplex PCR, while the TCRdb copy is restricted to in-frame clones and leaves out a portion. V, J and clone size reflect that table, while D and trimming were determined from the DNA. In the table there are some 12,000 clones, roughly nine tenths of which are singletons. The sample taken for sequencing was peripheral blood. This chain joins TRBV5-1 and TRBJ2-7; 10 bases match TRBD2. The clonotype comes from a man aged 70-80 years with active COVID-19. Written as DNA, the CDR3 is TGCGCCAGCAGGGGGGGGAGCGGGAGGGCCTCCGGATACGAGCAGTACTTC. Translating it yields CASRGGSGRASGYEQYF. The entire variable domain, with the rest obtained from reference TRBV5-1 and TRBJ2-7, is as follows: KAGVTQTPRYLIKTRGQQVTLSCSPISGHRSVSWYQQTPGQGLQFLFEYFSETQRNKGNFPGRFSGRQFSNSRSEMNVSTLELGDSALYLCASRGGSGRASGYEQYFGPGTRLTVT.